This T cell receptor (beta chain) emerged from a study of identical twins. The study, taken as a whole, reports: Invariant T cells like MAIT and iNKT could partly confound the zero-insertion analyses. Alpha sequences that were out-of-frame and twin-shared showed an excess of low generation probability.

V shed 4 bases and J shed 4 bases, with 22 bases lying between them. Germline assignment: CDR1 KGHDR and CDR2 SFDVKD. This CDR3 spans 18 amino acids. TCRdb fed the 5' RACE reads into MiXCR, producing one record per CDR3 protein. This sample carries around 240,000 distinct CDR3 sequences, approximately 10% of them seen once, and the ten largest clones take about 9%. This clonotype was seen ten or more times. Its cognate antigen is unknown. Material for sequencing was memory T cells sorted from blood. The chain uses TRBV24-1 and TRBJ2-1; D ambiguous. The origin of this receptor is a man aged 45-65 years in good health. CDR3 bases: TGTGCCACCAGTGACCCTTGGAAGTCTGGCGGTAAATACAATGAGCAGTTCTTC. Amino acid sequence: CATSDPWKSGGKYNEQFF.